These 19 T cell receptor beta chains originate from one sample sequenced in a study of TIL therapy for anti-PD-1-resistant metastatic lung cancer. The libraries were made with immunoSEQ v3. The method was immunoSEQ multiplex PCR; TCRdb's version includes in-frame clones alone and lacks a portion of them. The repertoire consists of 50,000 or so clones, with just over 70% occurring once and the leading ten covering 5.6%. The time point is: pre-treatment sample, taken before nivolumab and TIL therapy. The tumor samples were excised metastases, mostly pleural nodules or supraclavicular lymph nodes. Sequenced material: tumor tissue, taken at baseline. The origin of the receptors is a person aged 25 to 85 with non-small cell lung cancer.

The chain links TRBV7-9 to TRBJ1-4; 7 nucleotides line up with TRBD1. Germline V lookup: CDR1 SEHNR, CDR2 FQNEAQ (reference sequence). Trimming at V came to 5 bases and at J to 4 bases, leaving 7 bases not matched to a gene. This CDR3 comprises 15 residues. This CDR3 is CASSTGDRDNEKLFF. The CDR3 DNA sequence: TGTGCCAGCAGCACAGGGGACAGAGATAATGAAAAACTGTTTTTT. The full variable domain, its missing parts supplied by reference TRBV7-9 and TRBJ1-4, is DTGVSQNPRHKITKRGQNVTFRCDPISEHNRLYWYRQTLGQGPEFLTYFQNEAQLEKSRLLSDRFSAERPKGSFSTLEIQRTEQGDSAMYLCASSTGDRDNEKLFFGSGTQLSVL.

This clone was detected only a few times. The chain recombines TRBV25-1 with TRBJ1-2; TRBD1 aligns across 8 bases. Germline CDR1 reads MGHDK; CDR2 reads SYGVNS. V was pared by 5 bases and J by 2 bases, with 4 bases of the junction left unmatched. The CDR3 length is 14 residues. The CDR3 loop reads CASSPRTGNYGYTF. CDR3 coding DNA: TGTGCCAGCAGTCCACGGACAGGGAACTATGGCTACACCTTC.

The CDR3 is CASKRERGASGANVLTF. The CDR3 DNA reads as TGTGCCAGCAAGCGGGAGCGGGGGGCCTCTGGGGCCAACGTCCTGACTTTC. The V gene is TRBV2, the J gene TRBJ2-6, with 9 nucleotides matching TRBD2. Germline assignment: CDR1 SNHLY and CDR2 FYNNEI. The CDR3 has 17 residues. The V segment lost 7 bases and the J segment 0 bases; nucleotides outside the gene matches: 7. Based on the CDR3 plus reference TRBV2 and TRBJ2-6, the full variable domain is EPEVTQTPSHQVTQMGQEVILRCVPISNHLYFYWYRQILGQKVEFLVSFYNNEISEKSEIFDDQFSVERPDGSNFTLKIRSTKLEDSAMYFCASKRERGASGANVLTFGAGSRLTVL.

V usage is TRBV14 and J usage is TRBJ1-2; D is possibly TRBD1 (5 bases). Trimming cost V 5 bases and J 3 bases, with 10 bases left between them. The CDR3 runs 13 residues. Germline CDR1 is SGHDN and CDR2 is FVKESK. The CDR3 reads CASSYRTDYGYTF. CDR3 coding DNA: TGTGCCAGCAGCTACAGGACGGACTATGGCTACACCTTC. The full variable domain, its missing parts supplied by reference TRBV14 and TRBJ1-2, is EAGVTQFPSHSVIEKGQTVTLRCDPISGHDNLYWYRRVMGKEIKFLLHFVKESKQDESGMPNNRFLAERTGGTYSTLKVQPAELEDSGVYFCASSYRTDYGYTFGSGTRLTVV.

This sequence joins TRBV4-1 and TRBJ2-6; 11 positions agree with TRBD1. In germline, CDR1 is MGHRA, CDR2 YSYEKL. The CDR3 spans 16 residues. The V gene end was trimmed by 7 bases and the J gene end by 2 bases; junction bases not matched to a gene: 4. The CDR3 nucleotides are TGCGCCAGCACCTCGGGACAGGGGGCTGGGGCCAACGTCCTGACTTTC. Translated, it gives CASTSGQGAGANVLTF.

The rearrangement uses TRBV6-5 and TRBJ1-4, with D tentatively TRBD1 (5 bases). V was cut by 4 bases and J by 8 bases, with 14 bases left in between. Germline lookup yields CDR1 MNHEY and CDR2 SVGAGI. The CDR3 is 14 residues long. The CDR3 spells CASSSNRGGEKLFF. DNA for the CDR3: TGTGCCAGCAGTTCGAATAGGGGTGGAGAAAAACTGTTTTTT.

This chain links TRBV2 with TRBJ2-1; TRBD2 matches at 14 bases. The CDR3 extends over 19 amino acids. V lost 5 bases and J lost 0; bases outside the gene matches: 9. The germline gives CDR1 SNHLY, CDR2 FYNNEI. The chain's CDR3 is CASSQGLAGVWVSYNEQFF. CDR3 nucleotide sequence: TGTGCCAGCAGTCAGGGACTAGCGGGAGTTTGGGTCTCCTACAATGAGCAGTTCTTC.

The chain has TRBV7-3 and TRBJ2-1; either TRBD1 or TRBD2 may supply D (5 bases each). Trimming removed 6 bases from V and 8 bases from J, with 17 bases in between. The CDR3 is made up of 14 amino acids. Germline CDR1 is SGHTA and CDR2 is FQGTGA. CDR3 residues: CASRFGAGWDEQFF. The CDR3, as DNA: TGTGCCAGCAGGTTCGGGGCAGGGTGGGATGAGCAGTTCTTC. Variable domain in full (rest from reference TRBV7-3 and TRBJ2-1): GAGVSQTPSNKVTEKGKYVELRCDPISGHTALYWYRQSLGQGPEFLIYFQGTGAADDSGLPNDRFFAVRPEGSVSTLKIQRTERGDSAVYLCASRFGAGWDEQFFGPGTRLTVL.

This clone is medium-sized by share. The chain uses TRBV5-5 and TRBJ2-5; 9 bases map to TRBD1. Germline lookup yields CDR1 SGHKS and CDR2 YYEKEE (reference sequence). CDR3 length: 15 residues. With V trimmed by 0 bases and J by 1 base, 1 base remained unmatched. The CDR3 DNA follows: TGTGCCAGCAGCTTGGGGGACAGGGTCCAAGAGACCCAGTACTTC. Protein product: CASSLGDRVQETQYF.

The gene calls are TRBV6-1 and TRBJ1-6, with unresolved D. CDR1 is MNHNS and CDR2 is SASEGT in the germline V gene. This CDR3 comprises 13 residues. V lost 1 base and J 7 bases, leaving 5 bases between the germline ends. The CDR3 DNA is TGTGCCAGCAGTGAAGACGTCAATTCACCCCTCCACTTT. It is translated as CASSEDVNSPLHF.

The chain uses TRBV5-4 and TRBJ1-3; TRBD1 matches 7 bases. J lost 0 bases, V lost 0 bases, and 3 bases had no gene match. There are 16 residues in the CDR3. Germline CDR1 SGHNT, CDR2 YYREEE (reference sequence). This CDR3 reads CASSLGTGSSGNTIYF. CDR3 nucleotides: TGTGCCAGCAGCTTGGGGACAGGAAGCTCTGGAAACACCATATATTTT.

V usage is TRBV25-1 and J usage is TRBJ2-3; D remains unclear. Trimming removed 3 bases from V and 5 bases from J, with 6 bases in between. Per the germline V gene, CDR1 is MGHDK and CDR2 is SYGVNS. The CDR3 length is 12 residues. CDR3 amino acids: CASSEPEDTQYF. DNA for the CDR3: TGTGCCAGCAGTGAGCCTGAAGATACGCAGTATTTT.

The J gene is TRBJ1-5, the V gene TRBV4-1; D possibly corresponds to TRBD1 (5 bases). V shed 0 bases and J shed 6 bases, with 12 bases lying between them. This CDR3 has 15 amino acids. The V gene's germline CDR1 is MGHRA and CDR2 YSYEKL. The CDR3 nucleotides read TGCGCCAGCAGCCAAGATGCAGGGATGGGTCAGCCCCAGCATTTT. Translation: CASSQDAGMGQPQHF.

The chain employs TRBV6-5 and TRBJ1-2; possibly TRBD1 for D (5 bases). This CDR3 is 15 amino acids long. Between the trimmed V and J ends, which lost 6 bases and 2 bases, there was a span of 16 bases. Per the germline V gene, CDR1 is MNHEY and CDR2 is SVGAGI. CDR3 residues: CASRGGSIANYGYTF. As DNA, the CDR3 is TGTGCCAGCAGGGGGGGAAGCATAGCCAACTATGGCTACACCTTC.

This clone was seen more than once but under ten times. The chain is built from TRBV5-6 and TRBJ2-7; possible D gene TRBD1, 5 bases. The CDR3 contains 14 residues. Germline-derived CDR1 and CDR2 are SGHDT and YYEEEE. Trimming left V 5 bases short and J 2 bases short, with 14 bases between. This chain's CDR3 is CASRTTGEPYEQYF. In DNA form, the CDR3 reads TGTGCCAGCAGAACTACAGGAGAGCCCTACGAGCAGTACTTC.

CDR3 loop: CASSPGLASGNTQYF. The CDR3, as DNA: TGTGCCAGCAGCCCCGGACTAGCGTCAGGGAATACGCAGTATTTT. The chain uses TRBV11-2 and TRBJ2-3; 9 positions match TRBD2. Trimming at V came to 5 bases and at J to 7 bases, leaving 10 bases not matched to a gene. From germline, CDR1 is SGHAT and CDR2 FQNNGV. CDR3 length equals 15 residues. Using reference TRBV11-2 and TRBJ2-3 for the parts outside the CDR3, the full variable domain is EAGVAQSPRYKIIEKRQSVAFWCNPISGHATLYWYQQILGQGPKLLIQFQNNGVVDDSQLPKDRFSAERLKGVDSTLKIQPAKLEDSAVYLCASSPGLASGNTQYFGPGTRLTVL.

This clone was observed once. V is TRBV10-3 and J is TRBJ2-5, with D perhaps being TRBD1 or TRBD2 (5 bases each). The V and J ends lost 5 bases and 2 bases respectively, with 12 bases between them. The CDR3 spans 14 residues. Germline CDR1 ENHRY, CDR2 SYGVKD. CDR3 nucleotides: TGTGCCATCAGTAACCGGGACGAACAAGAGACCCAGTACTTC. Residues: CAISNRDEQETQYF.

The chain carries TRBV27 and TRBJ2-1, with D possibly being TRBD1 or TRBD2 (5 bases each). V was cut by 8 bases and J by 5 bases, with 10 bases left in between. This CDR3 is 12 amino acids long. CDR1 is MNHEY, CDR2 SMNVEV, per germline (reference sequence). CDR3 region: CASLGTNNEQFF. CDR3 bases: TGTGCCAGCCTGGGGACCAACAATGAGCAGTTCTTC.

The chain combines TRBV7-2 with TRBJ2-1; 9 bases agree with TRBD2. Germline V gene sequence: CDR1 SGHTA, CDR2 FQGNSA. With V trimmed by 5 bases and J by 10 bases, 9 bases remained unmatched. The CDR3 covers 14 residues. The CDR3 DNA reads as TGTGCCAGCAGCCCCCGGCGGGAGGGCCGAGAGCAGTTCTTC. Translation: CASSPRREGREQFF.